The 3 T cell receptor beta chains in this list originate from one sample, sequenced in a study of T cell responses to AZD1222 COVID-19 vaccine. Some clones are missing from TCRdb's copy, which holds only in-frame ones; the method was immunoSEQ multiplex PCR. The sample contains fewer than 55,000 clones, 83% of which appear only once. This specimen was peripheral blood, taken on day 0 of AZD1222 vaccination. These receptors came from an adult in good health.

The chain couples TRBV4-1 to TRBJ1-4; D uncertain. Trimming left V 1 base short and J 1 base short, with 7 bases between. CDR1 is MGHRA, CDR2 YSYEKL, per germline. The CDR3 contains 15 residues. Written as DNA, the CDR3 is TGCGCCAGCAGCCAAGTGGGCCAAACTAATGAAAAACTGTTTTTT. It is translated as CASSQVGQTNEKLFF.

CDR3 DNA sequence: TGTGCCAGCAGCCAAGAGGCATCGACCGATGGACGGACCCAGTACTTC. This sequence encodes CASSQEASTDGRTQYF. This chain uses TRBV3-1 (or the pseudogene TRBV3-2) with TRBJ2-5, with D hard to call. Germline loops: CDR1 LGHDT, CDR2 YNNKEL (reference sequence). There are 16 residues in the CDR3. The V and J ends lost 0 bases and 7 bases respectively, with 18 bases between them.

The chain combines TRBV28 with TRBJ2-7; maybe TRBD1 (5 bases). The CDR3 spans 15 residues. From germline, CDR1 is MDHEN and CDR2 SYDVKM. V shed 5 bases and J shed 2 bases, with 16 bases lying between them. This chain's CDR3 is CASSPLATETYEQYF. In DNA, the CDR3 is TGTGCCAGCAGTCCCCTCGCGACAGAGACCTACGAGCAGTACTTC.